A single sample is the source of the 7 T cell receptor beta chains below, sequenced in a study of T cell responses to AZD1222 COVID-19 vaccine. The data were produced by immunoSEQ multiplex PCR, yet TCRdb's version contains in-frame clones alone and is incomplete. The data contain 100,000 to 130,000 clones, 70% to 90% of them singletons. The sequencing used peripheral blood, collected 28 days after the second AZD1222 dose. All receptors come from an adult who received the AZD1222 COVID-19 vaccine.

V and J are TRBV7-2 and TRBJ1-1; D gene ambiguous. Germline CDR1 is SGHTA and CDR2 is FQGNSA. Trimming stripped 0 bases from V and 4 bases from J, with 9 bases between. This CDR3 comprises 14 residues. The CDR3 nucleotides read TGTGCCAGCAGCTTAGCGTCGGGGAGCACTGAAGCTTTCTTT. Its protein product is CASSLASGSTEAFF.

The chain joins TRBV6-6 to TRBJ1-6; no firm D call. The CDR3 is 14 amino acids. Between the trimmed V and J ends, which lost 2 bases and 7 bases, there was a span of 9 bases. Per germline, CDR1 MNHNY and CDR2 SVGAGI (reference sequence). Written as DNA, the CDR3 is TGTGCCAGCAGTTACGAGGGCTTGAATTCACCCCTCCACTTT. Protein sequence: CASSYEGLNSPLHF.

V and J are TRBV19 and TRBJ1-5, with 9 bases lining up with TRBD1. The CDR3 loop spans 16 amino acids. Germline CDR1 reads LNHDA; CDR2 reads SQIVND (reference sequence). Losses at the gene ends were 3 bases for V and 4 bases for J; bases not matched to a gene: 7. CDR3 region: CASSIRLGQGNQPQHF. The CDR3 DNA follows: TGTGCCAGTAGTATTCGCCTGGGACAGGGTAATCAGCCCCAGCATTTT.

This clone was observed once. The chain joins TRBV5-6 to TRBJ2-7; the match to TRBD2 covers 8 bases. The germline gives CDR1 SGHDT, CDR2 YYEEEE. This CDR3 is built from 15 residues. V lost 7 bases, J lost 0 bases, and 9 bases stayed unmatched. CDR3 sequence: CASRGRGALSYEQYF. As DNA, the CDR3 is TGTGCCAGCCGGGGGCGGGGGGCTCTCTCCTACGAGCAGTACTTC.

CDR3 in amino acids: CASSPLGGGATDTQYF. CDR3 coding DNA: TGTGCCAGCAGCCCCCTGGGAGGGGGGGCCACAGATACGCAGTATTTT. The chain couples TRBV4-2 to TRBJ2-3; D may be TRBD2 (7 bases). Per the germline V gene, CDR1 is LGHNA and CDR2 is YNFKEQ. The V and J ends lost 4 bases and 2 bases respectively, with 16 bases between them. This CDR3 spans 16 amino acids.

The V gene is TRBV3-1 (or the pseudogene TRBV3-2), the J gene TRBJ2-7, with 7 bases matching TRBD1. The CDR3 sequence is 15 residues long. V gave up 4 bases and J gave up 0 bases; unmatched junction bases: 6. Germline CDR1 reads LGHDT; CDR2 reads YNNKEL (reference sequence). The CDR3 DNA reads as TGTGCCAGCAGCCCATTGACAGGGAGCTCCTACGAGCAGTACTTC. Protein: CASSPLTGSSYEQYF.

This chain joins TRBV5-1 and TRBJ1-4; weak D call: TRBD1 (6 bases). The V end was cut by 6 bases, the J end by 0 bases, with 18 bases between. Germline lookup yields CDR1 SGHRS and CDR2 YFSETQ. The CDR3 length is 17 residues. CDR3 residues: CASNPTGLGSTNEKLFF. CDR3 coding DNA: TGCGCCAGCAACCCTACAGGGCTTGGATCAACTAATGAAAAACTGTTTTTT. Full variable domain (rest looked up from reference TRBV5-1 and TRBJ1-4): KAGVTQTPRYLIKTRGQQVTLSCSPISGHRSVSWYQQTPGQGLQFLFEYFSETQRNKGNFPGRFSGRQFSNSRSEMNVSTLELGDSALYLCASNPTGLGSTNEKLFFGSGTQLSVL.